A single sample is the source of the 2 T cell receptor beta chains below, sequenced in a study of molecular identifiers for immune sequencing clone quantification. TCRdb reprocessed the PCR reads via MiXCR and lists one record per CDR3 protein. The sample contains approximately 500,000 distinct CDR3 sequences, over 20% of which appear only once. The sample was naive CD8+ T cells from blood, with Jurkat cell RNA spiked in. Subset: FACS-sorted CD8+CD4-CCR7+CD45RA+ naive T cells. The source is a human donor in good health. Some libraries in this study had Jurkat cell RNA spiked in.

This clonotype was seen repeatedly, ten times or more. This CDR3 is CASSPAGDETQYF. The CDR3 DNA reads as TGTGCCAGCAGCCCAGCGGGGGATGAGACCCAGTACTTC. The chain employs TRBV7-6 and TRBJ2-5; 8 nucleotides agree with TRBD2. Germline values: CDR1 SGHVS, CDR2 FNYEAQ. The CDR3 has 13 amino acids. The trim removed 5 bases at V and 5 bases at J, leaving 4 bases unmatched.

The chain has TRBV27 and TRBJ2-2, with TRBD1 matching over 12 bases. The CDR3 extends over 20 amino acids. Trimming at V came to 5 bases and at J to 0 bases, leaving 13 bases not matched to a gene. Germline values: CDR1 MNHEY, CDR2 SMNVEV (reference sequence). The CDR3 here is CASSPTGTGGFFANTGELFF. The CDR3 DNA reads TGTGCCAGCAGTCCCACCGGGACAGGGGGCTTTTTCGCGAACACCGGGGAGCTGTTTTTT.